Listed below are T cell receptor beta chains from one sample, sequenced in a study of beta chain features in type 1 diabetes. Sequencing used immunoSEQ multiplex PCR; TCRdb keeps in-frame clones, though not all of them. The data hold under 850,000 clones, with roughly an eighth observed a single time. The sample was naive CD4+ T cells from blood. The origin of the receptors is a man between 18 and 29 years old with type 1 diabetes. Each CDR3 is given with its conserved first and last residue. D genes are given only for firm matches. Some rows mark clone size as missing; the rest say once, few, many or name a class of expanded clone.

cdr3_length | d_call | j_call | v_call | clone_size | cdr3_aa | cdr3_nt
12 | NA | TRBJ1-5 | TRBV6-5 | NA | CASSYPGQPQHF | TGTGCCAGCAGTTACCCAGGTCAGCCCCAGCATTTT
18 | TRBD1 | TRBJ1-2 | TRBV7-2 | NA | CASSLLILGQGAGYGYTF | TGTGCCAGCAGCTTACTAATCTTAGGACAGGGGGCAGGATATGGCTACACCTTC
15 | NA | TRBJ1-1 | TRBV11-2 | few | CASSSLKDRTTEAFF | TGTGCCAGCAGCTCCTTAAAAGACAGGACCACTGAAGCTTTCTTT
12 | TRBD2 | TRBJ2-1 | TRBV30 | few | CAFSGGLYEQFF | TGTGCCTTTAGCGGGGGGTTGTATGAGCAGTTCTTC
16 | TRBD2 | TRBJ2-5 | TRBV27 | NA | CASSFAGGPEQETQYF | TGTGCCAGCAGTTTTGCGGGGGGGCCGGAGCAAGAGACCCAGTACTTC
15 | TRBD2 | TRBJ2-3 | TRBV4-1 | few | CASSPSGGTTDTQYF | TGCGCCAGCAGCCCTAGCGGGGGAACCACAGATACGCAGTATTTT
14 | NA | TRBJ1-2 | TRBV28 | NA | CASRKPESHYGYTF | TGTGCCAGCAGGAAGCCAGAGTCTCACTATGGCTACACCTTC
18 | NA | TRBJ2-5 | TRBV7-9 | NA | CASSLGAGGTFFPETQYF | TGTGCCAGCAGCCTTGGGGCAGGGGGGACTTTCTTTCCAGAGACCCAGTACTTC
12 | NA | TRBJ2-7 | TRBV6-1 | few | CASSTQGGEQYF | TGTGCCAGCAGTACCCAGGGTGGCGAGCAGTACTTC
14 | TRBD1 | TRBJ2-5 | TRBV2 | few | CASSWDRGWETQYF | TGTGCCAGCAGTTGGGACAGGGGCTGGGAGACCCAGTACTTC
14 | NA | TRBJ2-6 | TRBV30 | NA | CAWGTGTGANVLTF | TGTGCCTGGGGTACAGGGACTGGGGCCAACGTCCTGACTTTC
13 | NA | TRBJ1-5 | TRBV7-9 | few | CASSVGGRQPQHF | TGTGCCAGCAGCGTCGGGGGCAGACAGCCCCAGCATTTT
14 | NA | TRBJ1-2 | TRBV30 | NA | CAWASGIDLEFDTF | NA
16 | TRBD1 | TRBJ2-7 | TRBV27 | NA | CASSPSTGTVAYEQYF | TGTGCCAGCAGTCCTTCTACCGGGACAGTTGCATACGAGCAGTACTTC
17 | NA | TRBJ2-7 | TRBV23-1 | NA | CASSQPRGKVGSYEQYF | TGCGCCAGCAGTCAACCCAGGGGTAAGGTGGGCTCCTACGAGCAGTACTTC
13 | TRBD1 | TRBJ1-2 | TRBV19 | few | CATETGGDYGYTF | TGTGCCACAGAGACAGGGGGCGACTATGGCTACACCTTC
14 | TRBD1 | TRBJ1-1 | TRBV6-5 | NA | CASSVDRGRTEAFF | TGTGCCAGCAGTGTAGACAGGGGACGGACTGAAGCTTTCTTT
15 | TRBD2 | TRBJ2-3 | TRBV6-5 | few | CASSLAGDRTDTQYF | TGTGCCAGCAGCCTAGCGGGGGACCGCACAGATACGCAGTATTTT
13 | TRBD1 | TRBJ2-3 | TRBV27 | few | CASLDRGTDTQYF | TGTGCCAGCCTAGACAGGGGTACAGATACGCAGTATTTT
16 | TRBD1 | TRBJ2-1 | TRBV7-3 | NA | CASSASGTGTYNEQFF | TGTGCCAGCAGCGCGTCCGGGACAGGGACCTACAATGAGCAGTTCTTC
13 | NA | TRBJ1-1 | TRBV19 | NA | CASSINGNTEAFF | TGTGCCAGTAGTATAAACGGTAACACTGAAGCTTTCTTT
13 | TRBD1 | TRBJ2-4 | TRBV19 | NA | CASSIGQGDIQYF | TGTGCCAGTAGTATAGGACAGGGGGACATTCAGTACTTC
14 | NA | TRBJ2-1 | TRBV28 | NA | CASTTPGMYNEQFF | TGTGCCAGCACTACCCCAGGGATGTACAATGAGCAGTTCTTC
14 | NA | TRBJ1-3 | TRBV2 | few | CASSEESSGNTIYF | TGTGCCAGCAGTGAAGAGAGCTCTGGAAACACCATATATTTT
16 | TRBD2 | TRBJ2-3 | TRBV9 | few | CASSAAGGPRTDTQYF | TGTGCCAGCAGCGCTGCGGGAGGGCCTCGCACAGATACGCAGTATTTT
17 | TRBD1 | TRBJ1-2 | TRBV5-1 | NA | CASSFVTLTGGAYGYTF | TGCGCCAGCAGCTTCGTCACGCTTACAGGGGGCGCATATGGCTACACCTTC
14 | NA | TRBJ2-3 | TRBV9 | NA | CASSVRGSSDTQYF | TGTGCCAGCAGCGTTAGGGGCTCGTCAGATACGCAGTATTTT
18 | NA | TRBJ1-1 | TRBV4-1 | few | CASSRIIGKVREGTEAFF | TGCGCCAGCAGCCGTATAATAGGGAAGGTGAGGGAAGGCACTGAAGCTTTCTTT
12 | TRBD2 | TRBJ2-5 | TRBV2 | NA | CATGGEGTTQYF | TGTGCCACCGGCGGGGAGGGGACGACCCAGTACTTC
20 | TRBD2 | TRBJ2-3 | TRBV10-3 | few | CAISESWETSGAVKGDTQYF | TGTGCCATCAGTGAGTCTTGGGAGACTAGCGGGGCCGTAAAGGGAGATACGCAGTATTTT
14 | NA | TRBJ2-1 | TRBV19 | few | CASTTGQVYNEQFF | TGTGCCAGTACCACGGGGCAGGTCTACAATGAGCAGTTCTTC